These 5 T cell receptor beta chains were sequenced from one sample in a study of blood T cell repertoires in COVID-19. Produced via immunoSEQ multiplex PCR; TCRdb's table is partial and in-frame only. The sample comprises about 59,000 clones, 79% of which are singletons, and 3% to 4% rests with the top ten. The specimen was peripheral blood. These receptors all stem from a man aged 60 to 69 with acute or convalescent COVID-19.

The gene calls are TRBV18 and TRBJ1-1, with 8 nucleotides matching TRBD1. The CDR3 runs 13 residues. CDR1 KGHSH and CDR2 LQKENI come from the germline V gene. J lost 1 base, V lost 5 bases, and 0 bases had no gene match. CDR3 nucleotides: TGTGCCAGCTCAGGACAGGGGAACACTGAAGCTTTCTTT. It specifies CASSGQGNTEAFF.

This clone has just one count. The chain carries TRBV5-1 and TRBJ1-1, with 8 bases fitting TRBD1. V was pared by 0 bases and J by 4 bases, with 14 bases of the junction left unmatched. The CDR3 covers 18 residues. The germline CDR1 and CDR2 sequences are SGHRS and YFSETQ. The CDR3 loop reads CASSLAGQGGGRSTEAFF. The CDR3 DNA reads TGCGCCAGCAGCTTGGCCGGACAGGGTGGCGGGCGGAGCACTGAAGCTTTCTTT.

This rearrangement joins TRBV6-6 to TRBJ1-5; 7 nucleotides match TRBD1. Germline lookup yields CDR1 MNHNY and CDR2 SVGAGI (reference sequence). V was clipped by 0 bases and J by 7 bases; unmatched bases: 3. The CDR3 spans 14 residues. The CDR3 loop is CASSYSQGDQPQHF. The CDR3 coding sequence is TGTGCCAGCAGTTACTCGCAGGGGGACCAGCCCCAGCATTTT.

The rearrangement uses TRBV15 and TRBJ2-5; a weak D match, TRBD2 (5 bases). V was clipped by 4 bases and J by 5 bases, with 11 bases between them. The germline V gene encodes CDR1 LNHNV and CDR2 YYDKDF (reference sequence). The CDR3 totals 13 residues. CDR3 DNA sequence: TGTGCCACCAGCACCGACTATGGTGAGACCCAGTACTTC. This sequence encodes CATSTDYGETQYF.

CDR3 loop: CASSIAAGGHNEQFF. In DNA, the CDR3 is TGTGCCAGTAGTATCGCAGCGGGAGGGCATAATGAGCAGTTCTTC. The chain couples TRBV19 to TRBJ2-1; 10 bases are shared with TRBD2. The CDR3 sequence is 15 residues long. V lost 3 bases and J lost 7; bases outside the gene matches: 6. The germline CDR1 and CDR2 sequences are LNHDA and SQIVND (reference sequence).